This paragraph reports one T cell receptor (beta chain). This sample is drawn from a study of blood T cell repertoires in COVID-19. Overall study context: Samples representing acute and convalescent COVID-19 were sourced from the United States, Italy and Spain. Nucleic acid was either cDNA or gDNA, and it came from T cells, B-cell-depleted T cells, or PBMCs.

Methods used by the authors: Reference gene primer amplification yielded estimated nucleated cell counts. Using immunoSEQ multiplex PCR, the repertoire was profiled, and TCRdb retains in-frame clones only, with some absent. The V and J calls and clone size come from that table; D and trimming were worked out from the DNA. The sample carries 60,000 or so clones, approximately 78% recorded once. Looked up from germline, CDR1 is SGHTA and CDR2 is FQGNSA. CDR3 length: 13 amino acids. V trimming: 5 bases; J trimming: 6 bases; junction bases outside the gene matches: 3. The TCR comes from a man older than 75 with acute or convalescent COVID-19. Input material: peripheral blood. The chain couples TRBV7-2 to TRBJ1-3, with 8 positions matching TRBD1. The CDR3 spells CASSPTGVNTIYF. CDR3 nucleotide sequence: TGTGCCAGCAGCCCGACAGGGGTAAACACCATATATTTT.